Below are 16 T cell receptor beta chains sequenced from a single sample in a study of T cells in narcolepsy. Data came from immunoSEQ multiplex PCR; TCRdb stores just in-frame clones and leaves some out. The data contain fewer than 40,000 clones, 82% of them singletons. Material: CD45RA- memory CD4+ T cells from PBMCs. The receptors come from a human donor with narcolepsy.

The CDR3: CASSWGGGANSYSNQPQHF. The CDR3 nucleotides are TGTGCCAGCAGCTGGGGTGGGGGGGCAAACTCATATAGCAATCAGCCCCAGCATTTT. The V and J genes are TRBV7-2 and TRBJ1-5; TRBD1 is a possible D gene (6 bases). This CDR3 is built from 19 residues. With 4 bases removed from V and 0 bases from J, the gap between germline ends came to 22 bases. Per the germline V gene, CDR1 is SGHTA and CDR2 is FQGNSA. Combining the CDR3 with reference TRBV7-2 and TRBJ1-5 gives the whole variable domain GAGVSQSPSNKVTEKGKDVELRCDPISGHTALYWYRQSLGQGLEFLIYFQGNSAPDKSGLPSDRFSAERTGGSVSTLTIQRTQQEDSAVYLCASSWGGGANSYSNQPQHFGDGTRLSIL.

In regard to this clone: Within the sample, other DNA sequences also encode this same CDR3. V and J are TRBV5-4 and TRBJ2-7; 8 bases agree with TRBD2. Germline CDR1 reads SGHNT; CDR2 reads YYREEE (reference sequence). The CDR3 is 16 residues long. Unmatched junction bases numbered 13, after V lost 3 bases and J lost 5 bases. The CDR3 region is CASSWELAATPNEQYF. CDR3 DNA sequence: TGTGCCAGCAGCTGGGAACTAGCGGCGACACCTAACGAGCAGTACTTC.

The chain carries TRBV6-1 and TRBJ1-3, with D hard to call. V was pared by 0 bases and J by 0 bases, with 9 bases between. Looked up from germline, CDR1 is MNHNS and CDR2 is SASEGT. The CDR3 has 16 amino acids. This CDR3 reads CASSEANSPSGNTIYF. CDR3 coding DNA: TGTGCCAGCAGTGAAGCGAATAGCCCCTCTGGAAACACCATATATTTT.

CDR3 sequence: CASSQNGWTEAFF. The CDR3 nucleotides are TGTGCCAGTAGCCAAAATGGGTGGACTGAAGCTTTCTTT. The rearrangement uses TRBV19 and TRBJ1-1; D gene unclear. The V and J ends lost 6 bases and 5 bases respectively, with 13 bases between them. The CDR3 extends over 13 amino acids. CDR1 LNHDA and CDR2 SQIVND come from the germline V gene (reference sequence).

The chain combines TRBV6-5 with TRBJ2-2; D may be TRBD2 (5 bases). CDR3 size: 14 residues. The V end lost 8 bases, the J end lost 0 bases, and 10 bases lay between the germline ends. From germline, CDR1 is MNHEY and CDR2 SVGAGI. The CDR3 spells CASYRGANTGELFF. The CDR3 DNA reads TGTGCCAGCTACCGGGGTGCGAACACCGGGGAGCTGTTTTTT.

This rearrangement joins TRBV21-1 to TRBJ1-5; TRBD1, as called in the table, went unchecked against the DNA. TRBV21-1 constitutes a pseudogene. CDR3 size: 18 residues. The CDR3 DNA reads as TGTGCCAGCAGCAAAACTTGGCGGATTTTTGACAGAAATCAGCCCCAGCATTTT. Its protein product is CASSKTWRIFDRNQPQHF.

This clone came up once. The rearrangement uses TRBV4-3 and TRBJ2-7; D is perhaps TRBD1 (5 bases). Germline V gene data show CDR1 as LGHNA and CDR2 as YSLEER. CDR3 length equals 15 residues. V was clipped by 0 bases and J by 3 bases, with 12 bases between them. The CDR3 DNA reads TGCGCCAGCAGCCAAGATCAGGGAACAGGCTACGAGCAGTACTTC. This translates into CASSQDQGTGYEQYF.

The chain joins TRBV9 to TRBJ1-4, with D possibly being TRBD1 (5 bases). The CDR3 has 15 amino acids. Germline V CDR1 and CDR2: SGDLS, YYNGEE. Trimming removed 5 bases from V and 8 bases from J, with 19 bases in between. CDR3 region: CASSPTGTLREKLFF. The DNA for the CDR3 is TGTGCCAGCAGTCCTACGGGGACCCTCAGGGAAAAACTGTTTTTT.

This clone was observed a handful of times. In nucleotides, the CDR3 is TGTGCCAGCAGCTTGGTACAGGGGGCTTGGAATGAGCAGTTCTTC. Protein product: CASSLVQGAWNEQFF. This chain connects TRBV5-4 to TRBJ2-1; 9 bases are a match to TRBD1. V gave up 0 bases and J gave up 7 bases; unmatched junction bases: 5. This CDR3 region has 15 residues. Germline CDR1 and CDR2: SGHNT and YYREEE (reference sequence).

This clone was found a few times. The V call is TRBV7-3, the J call TRBJ2-1; 10 nucleotides align to TRBD2. The V gene's germline CDR1 is SGHTA and CDR2 FQGTGA. V lost 0 bases and J lost 0; bases outside the gene matches: 11. The CDR3 is made up of 20 amino acids. CDR3 nucleotide sequence: TGTGCCAGCAGCTTAACCCCTGTGGGTAGCGGGGGGACCTCCTACAATGAGCAGTTCTTC. Amino acids: CASSLTPVGSGGTSYNEQFF.

The chain is built from TRBV7-3 and TRBJ2-2; 9 bases are shared with TRBD2. The CDR3 sequence is 16 residues long. With V trimmed by 2 bases and J by 1 base, 2 bases remained unmatched. Germline CDR1 and CDR2: SGHTA and FQGTGA. The CDR3 here is CASSLGAGGNTGELFF. CDR3 nucleotide sequence: TGTGCCAGCAGCTTAGGAGCGGGAGGGAACACCGGGGAGCTGTTTTTT. The full variable domain, completed using reference TRBV7-3 and TRBJ2-2, is GAGVSQTPSNKVTEKGKYVELRCDPISGHTALYWYRQSLGQGPEFLIYFQGTGAADDSGLPNDRFFAVRPEGSVSTLKIQRTERGDSAVYLCASSLGAGGNTGELFFGEGSRLTVL.

The sample holds a few counts of this clone. One end of the junction varies from germline; a read error may be responsible. This chain uses TRBV2 with TRBJ2-5, with D unclear. CDR1 SNHLY and CDR2 FYNNEI come from the germline V gene. CDR3 length: 12 amino acids. The CDR3 protein is CASGETMGTQYF. The CDR3 DNA reads as TGTGCCAGCGGTGAGACGATGGGGACCCAGTACTTC.

This clone has just a few counts. The chain is built from TRBV2 and TRBJ2-2; 10 bases map to TRBD2. V gave up 6 bases and J gave up 4 bases; unmatched junction bases: 5. Germline lookup yields CDR1 SNHLY and CDR2 FYNNEI. The CDR3 loop spans 15 amino acids. Written as DNA, the CDR3 is TGTGCCAGCAGATCACTAGCGGGATTCACCGGGGAGCTGTTTTTT. Protein product: CASRSLAGFTGELFF.

This chain connects TRBV29-1 to TRBJ2-2; D perhaps matches TRBD1 (6 bases). The V end lost 5 bases, the J end lost 1 base, and 11 bases lay between the germline ends. The germline CDR1 and CDR2 sequences are SQVTM and ANQGSEA. The length of the CDR3 is 14 residues. In nucleotides, the CDR3 is TGCAGCGTTCACTTAGGGGGGAACACCGGGGAGCTGTTTTTT. Protein sequence: CSVHLGGNTGELFF.

The rearrangement uses TRBV6-6 and TRBJ2-5; D is unresolved. Looked up from germline, CDR1 is MNHNY and CDR2 is SVGAGI (reference sequence). This CDR3 is 13 amino acids long. V was trimmed by 0 bases and J by 11 bases, leaving 13 bases between them. The CDR3 spells CASSYSGYDGQYF. The CDR3 DNA reads TGTGCCAGCAGTTACTCAGGGTATGATGGGCAGTACTTC.

CDR3 DNA sequence: TGCAGCACTGCGGGACTAGCGGGAGATACGCAGTATTTT. Its translation: CSTAGLAGDTQYF. This chain uses TRBV29-1 with TRBJ2-3, with TRBD2 matching over 12 bases. This CDR3 contains 13 residues. Germline assignment: CDR1 SQVTM and CDR2 ANQGSEA. Germline trimming cut 8 bases from V and 5 bases from J; bases unmatched to any gene: 5.